This record covers a single T cell receptor beta chain. The data originate from a study of blood T cell repertoires in COVID-19. Across the study: Italy, Spain and the United States were the sources of the convalescent and acute COVID-19 samples. PBMCs, B-cell-depleted T cells, or T cells were the source of the cDNA or gDNA that made up the material.

CDR1 and CDR2 from the germline V gene are SEHNR and FQNEAQ (reference sequence). The V gene end was trimmed by 6 bases and the J gene end by 4 bases; junction bases not matched to a gene: 17. This CDR3 contains 18 residues. In the original analysis: Nucleated cell number was recorded as an estimate derived from reference gene primer amplification. Sequenced by immunoSEQ multiplex PCR; TCRdb stores in-frame clones only, minus some. Clonal size and the V and J genes are those of that table, whereas D and trimming came from the DNA. The sample yields some 39,000 clones, about 86% seen once. The sequenced sample was peripheral blood. The clonotype was recovered from a man aged 35-49 years with active COVID-19. The chain is built from TRBV7-9 and TRBJ1-2, with 10 bases matching TRBD1. The CDR3 loop reads CASSRTGTGDYLGYGYTF. In DNA form, the CDR3 reads TGTGCCAGCAGTCGAACCGGGACAGGGGACTACCTTGGCTATGGCTACACCTTC.